A selection of T cell receptor beta chains follows, all from one sample in a study of technical replicates of blood from several donors. Only in-frame clones appear in the TCRdb table, and some are missing; sequencing was by immunoSEQ multiplex PCR. The sample records 60,000 to 70,000 clones, approximately 86% being singletons. Sample: PBMCs. Source of these receptors: a human donor in good health. Some clones in this sample may be carry-over from other donors' samples. The CDR3 runs from the conserved cysteine through the conserved F or W. Fields, in order: J gene, V gene, clone size, D gene, CDR3 DNA, CDR3 protein. The D gene is left open where the match is weak. Size is stated for part of the rows, as once, few or many counts, or as a class when the clone is expanded.

J: TRBJ2-3; V: TRBV9; size: .; D: .; DNA: TGTGCCAGCAGCGTAGTAGGGGCAGATACGCAGTATTTT; CDR3: CASSVVGADTQYF
J: TRBJ1-1; V: TRBV2; size: .; D: TRBD1; DNA: TGTGCCAGGGAGGACAGGGAAAGCACTGAAGCTTTCTTT; CDR3: CAREDRESTEAFF
J: TRBJ2-1; V: TRBV4-3; size: few; D: TRBD2; DNA: TGCGCCAGCAGCCAAGAGGCTAGCGGGAGTTTGAATGAGCAGTTCTTC; CDR3: CASSQEASGSLNEQFF
J: TRBJ2-7; V: TRBV6-5; size: .; D: TRBD1; DNA: TGTGCCAGCAGTTACTCGACAGGGGGGTCCTACGAGCAGTACTTC; CDR3: CASSYSTGGSYEQYF
J: TRBJ2-2; V: TRBV30; size: .; D: .; DNA: TGTGCCTGGAGTCCCGCGGGAATCGGGGAGCTGTTTTTT; CDR3: CAWSPAGIGELFF
J: TRBJ2-7; V: TRBV30; size: .; D: TRBD2; DNA: TGTGCCTGGAGTTTAGCGGGACTCTCTTACGAGCAGTACTTC; CDR3: CAWSLAGLSYEQYF
J: TRBJ2-1; V: TRBV7-2; size: .; D: .; DNA: TGTGCCAGCAGCCGTCTACCTGAGCAGTTCTTC; CDR3: CASSRLPEQFF
J: TRBJ2-7; V: TRBV10-2; size: .; D: TRBD2; DNA: TGCGCCAGCAGGGGGACTAGCGTGTACGAGCAGTACTTC; CDR3: CASRGTSVYEQYF
J: TRBJ1-2; V: TRBV7-8; size: .; D: TRBD1; DNA: TGTGCCAGCAGCCCGACGCGCTCCCGGGACAGCCTTGGCTATGGCTACACCTTC; CDR3: CASSPTRSRDSLGYGYTF
J: TRBJ1-3; V: TRBV5-1; size: once; D: TRBD1; DNA: TGCGCCAGCAGCATACAGGGGGTGGGGAGCTCTGGAAACACCATATATTTT; CDR3: CASSIQGVGSSGNTIYF
J: TRBJ1-6; V: TRBV11-2; size: .; D: .; DNA: TGTGCCAGCAGCTTATGGGAGGGGGATTCACCCCTCCACTTT; CDR3: CASSLWEGDSPLHF
J: TRBJ2-1; V: TRBV7-3; size: .; D: .; DNA: TGTGCCAGCAGCTTCCTTGGGGGGTCGGGCAATGAGCAGTTCTTC; CDR3: CASSFLGGSGNEQFF
J: TRBJ2-1; V: TRBV11-2; size: .; D: TRBD2; DNA: TGTGCCAGCAGCTTGAGCGGGAGGGCCAATGAGCAGTTCTTC; CDR3: CASSLSGRANEQFF
J: TRBJ2-5; V: TRBV4-2; size: .; D: TRBD2; DNA: TGTGCCAGCAGCAGATCGGGCCAGCGGGGCCTCCAAGAGACCCAGTACTTC; CDR3: CASSRSGQRGLQETQYF
J: TRBJ2-2; V: TRBV5-1; size: .; D: TRBD1; DNA: TGCGCCAGCAGCTCGACAGGGTTTGCCGGGGAGCTGTTTTTT; CDR3: CASSSTGFAGELFF
J: TRBJ1-5; V: TRBV6-4; size: .; D: .; DNA: TGTGCCAGTCACTGCGCCGGCGGGCCCCAGCATTTT; CDR3: CASHCAGGPQHF
J: TRBJ2-1; V: TRBV7-2; size: .; D: TRBD2; DNA: TGTGCCAGCAGCACCGAGCGGGAAGCCTACAATGAGCAGTTCTTC; CDR3: CASSTEREAYNEQFF
J: TRBJ1-5; V: TRBV6-1; size: .; D: TRBD1; DNA: TGTGCCAGCAGTGAAGGGACAGGGTATAGCAATCAGCCCCAGCATTTT; CDR3: CASSEGTGYSNQPQHF
J: TRBJ1-3; V: TRBV4-2; size: .; D: .; DNA: TGTGCCAGCAGCCAAGATTTCAGGGGCGGAAACACCATATATTTT; CDR3: CASSQDFRGGNTIYF
J: TRBJ2-5; V: TRBV25-1; size: .; D: TRBD2; DNA: TGTGCCAGCAGTCCCCCGCGGCTAGCGGCCTTCCAAGAGACCCAGTACTTC; CDR3: CASSPPRLAAFQETQYF
J: TRBJ1-1; V: TRBV6-5; size: .; D: TRBD1; DNA: TGTGCCAGCAGTTACTCGACAGGGAGCACTGAAGCTTTCTTT; CDR3: CASSYSTGSTEAFF
J: TRBJ2-1; V: TRBV19; size: .; D: TRBD2; DNA: TGTGCCAGTGACCCAGCGGGAGGGGGAAATGAGCAGTTCTTC; CDR3: CASDPAGGGNEQFF